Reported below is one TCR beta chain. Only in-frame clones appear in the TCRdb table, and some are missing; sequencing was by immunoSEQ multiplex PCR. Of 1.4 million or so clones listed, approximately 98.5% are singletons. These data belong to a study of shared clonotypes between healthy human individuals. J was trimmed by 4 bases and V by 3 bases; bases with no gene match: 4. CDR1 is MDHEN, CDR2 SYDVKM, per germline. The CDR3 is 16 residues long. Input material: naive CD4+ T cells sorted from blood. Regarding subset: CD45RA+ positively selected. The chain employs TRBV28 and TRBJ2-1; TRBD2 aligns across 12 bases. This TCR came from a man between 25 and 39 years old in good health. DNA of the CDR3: TGTGCCAGCAGTTTTAGGGGGACTAGCGGGTACAATGAGCAGTTCTTC. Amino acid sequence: CASSFRGTSGYNEQFF.